A single sample gave rise to the 7 T cell receptor beta chains below, sequenced in a study of PD-1 blockade in classical Hodgkin lymphoma. Generated by immunoSEQ multiplex PCR, the TCRdb table keeps only in-frame clones and is missing some. Counted here are about 35,000 clones, 69% occurring once; the ten biggest clones make up around 14%. Exposure to brentuximab vedotin varied, and each patient had relapsed following autologous stem cell transplantation. The sequencing used peripheral blood mononuclear cells (PBMCs), collected before the second cycle of nivolumab. The receptors derive from a human donor with classical Hodgkin lymphoma.

The gene calls are TRBV6-5 and TRBJ1-1, with 9 bases lining up with TRBD1. The length of the CDR3 is 15 residues. In germline, CDR1 is MNHEY, CDR2 SVGAGI. J was trimmed by 5 bases and V by 6 bases; bases with no gene match: 10. The CDR3 DNA reads as TGTGCCAGCAGAACCGGGACAGGGCTGGGGACTGAAGCTTTCTTT. Translated, it gives CASRTGTGLGTEAFF.

V and J are TRBV2 and TRBJ2-5; TRBD2 aligns across 9 bases. The CDR3 length is 15 residues. Trimming at V came to 6 bases and at J to 5 bases, leaving 10 bases not matched to a gene. Germline V CDR1 and CDR2: SNHLY, FYNNEI. Here the CDR3 DNA reads TGTGCCAGCAGCCAAAGGCGGGGGGGCCTTGAGACCCAGTACTTC. Translation: CASSQRRGGLETQYF.

The V call is TRBV13, the J call TRBJ2-3; 12 positions match TRBD2. V shed 4 bases, J shed 6 bases, and the junction held 17 bases outside the gene matches. The V gene's germline CDR1 is PRHDT and CDR2 FYEKMQ (reference sequence). CDR3 size: 19 residues. The CDR3 region is CASSSTRRLAGEWTDTQYF. For the CDR3, the DNA is TGTGCCAGCAGCTCCACTCGGAGACTAGCGGGAGAGTGGACGGATACGCAGTATTTT.

In regard to this clone: Other nucleotide sequences from this sample produce the same CDR3. The gene calls are TRBV2 and TRBJ1-2; D unclear. CDR3 length: 14 amino acids. The V and J ends lost 2 bases and 7 bases respectively, with 14 bases between them. Germline CDR1 and CDR2: SNHLY and FYNNEI. For the CDR3, the DNA is TGTGCCAGCAGTGAATCGGGTGCCTTTGCTGGCTACACCTTC. This encodes CASSESGAFAGYTF.

The chain joins TRBV5-4 to TRBJ1-2; D may be TRBD1 (5 bases). The ends were cut back, 4 bases at V and 4 bases at J, with 14 bases in the middle. The CDR3 runs to 14 residues. Germline V gene data show CDR1 as SGHNT and CDR2 as YYREEE (reference sequence). CDR3 in DNA: TGTGCCAGCAGCCAGGAGACAGCAAGCTATGGCTACACCTTC. It is translated as CASSQETASYGYTF.

The chain combines TRBV2 with TRBJ1-5, with D uncertain. The CDR3 loop spans 15 amino acids. The V gene's germline CDR1 is SNHLY and CDR2 FYNNEI. The V end lost 3 bases, the J end lost 4 bases, and 13 bases lay between the germline ends. CDR3: CASSEALAVNQPQHF. The CDR3, as DNA: TGTGCCAGCAGTGAGGCTCTCGCAGTGAATCAGCCCCAGCATTTT.

The chain combines TRBV18 with TRBJ1-1; D remains unclear. The CDR3 length is 14 residues. Germline values: CDR1 KGHSH, CDR2 LQKENI. The germline V and J ends were trimmed by 2 bases and 4 bases, with 11 bases remaining between them. This CDR3 is CASSPVAVFTEAFF. The CDR3 coding sequence is TGTGCCAGCTCACCAGTGGCGGTTTTCACTGAAGCTTTCTTT. The complete variable domain, with remaining parts taken from reference TRBV18 and TRBJ1-1, reads NAGVMQNPRHLVRRRGQEARLRCSPMKGHSHVYWYRQLPEEGLKFMVYLQKENIIDESGMPKERFSAEFPKEGPSILRIQQVVRGDSAAYFCASSPVAVFTEAFFGQGTRLTVV.